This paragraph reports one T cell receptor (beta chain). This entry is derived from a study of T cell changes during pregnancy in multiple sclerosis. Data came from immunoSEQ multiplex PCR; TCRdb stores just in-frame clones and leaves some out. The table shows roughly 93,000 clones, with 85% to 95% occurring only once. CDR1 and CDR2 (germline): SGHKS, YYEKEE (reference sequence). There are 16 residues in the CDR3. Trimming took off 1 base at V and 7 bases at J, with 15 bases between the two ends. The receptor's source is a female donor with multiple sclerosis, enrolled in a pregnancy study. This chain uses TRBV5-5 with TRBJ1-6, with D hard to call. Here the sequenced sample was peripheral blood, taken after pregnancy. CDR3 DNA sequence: TGTGCCAGCAGCTTGCTGTGGCAAGTCGTGAATTCACCCCTCCACTTT. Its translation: CASSLLWQVVNSPLHF.